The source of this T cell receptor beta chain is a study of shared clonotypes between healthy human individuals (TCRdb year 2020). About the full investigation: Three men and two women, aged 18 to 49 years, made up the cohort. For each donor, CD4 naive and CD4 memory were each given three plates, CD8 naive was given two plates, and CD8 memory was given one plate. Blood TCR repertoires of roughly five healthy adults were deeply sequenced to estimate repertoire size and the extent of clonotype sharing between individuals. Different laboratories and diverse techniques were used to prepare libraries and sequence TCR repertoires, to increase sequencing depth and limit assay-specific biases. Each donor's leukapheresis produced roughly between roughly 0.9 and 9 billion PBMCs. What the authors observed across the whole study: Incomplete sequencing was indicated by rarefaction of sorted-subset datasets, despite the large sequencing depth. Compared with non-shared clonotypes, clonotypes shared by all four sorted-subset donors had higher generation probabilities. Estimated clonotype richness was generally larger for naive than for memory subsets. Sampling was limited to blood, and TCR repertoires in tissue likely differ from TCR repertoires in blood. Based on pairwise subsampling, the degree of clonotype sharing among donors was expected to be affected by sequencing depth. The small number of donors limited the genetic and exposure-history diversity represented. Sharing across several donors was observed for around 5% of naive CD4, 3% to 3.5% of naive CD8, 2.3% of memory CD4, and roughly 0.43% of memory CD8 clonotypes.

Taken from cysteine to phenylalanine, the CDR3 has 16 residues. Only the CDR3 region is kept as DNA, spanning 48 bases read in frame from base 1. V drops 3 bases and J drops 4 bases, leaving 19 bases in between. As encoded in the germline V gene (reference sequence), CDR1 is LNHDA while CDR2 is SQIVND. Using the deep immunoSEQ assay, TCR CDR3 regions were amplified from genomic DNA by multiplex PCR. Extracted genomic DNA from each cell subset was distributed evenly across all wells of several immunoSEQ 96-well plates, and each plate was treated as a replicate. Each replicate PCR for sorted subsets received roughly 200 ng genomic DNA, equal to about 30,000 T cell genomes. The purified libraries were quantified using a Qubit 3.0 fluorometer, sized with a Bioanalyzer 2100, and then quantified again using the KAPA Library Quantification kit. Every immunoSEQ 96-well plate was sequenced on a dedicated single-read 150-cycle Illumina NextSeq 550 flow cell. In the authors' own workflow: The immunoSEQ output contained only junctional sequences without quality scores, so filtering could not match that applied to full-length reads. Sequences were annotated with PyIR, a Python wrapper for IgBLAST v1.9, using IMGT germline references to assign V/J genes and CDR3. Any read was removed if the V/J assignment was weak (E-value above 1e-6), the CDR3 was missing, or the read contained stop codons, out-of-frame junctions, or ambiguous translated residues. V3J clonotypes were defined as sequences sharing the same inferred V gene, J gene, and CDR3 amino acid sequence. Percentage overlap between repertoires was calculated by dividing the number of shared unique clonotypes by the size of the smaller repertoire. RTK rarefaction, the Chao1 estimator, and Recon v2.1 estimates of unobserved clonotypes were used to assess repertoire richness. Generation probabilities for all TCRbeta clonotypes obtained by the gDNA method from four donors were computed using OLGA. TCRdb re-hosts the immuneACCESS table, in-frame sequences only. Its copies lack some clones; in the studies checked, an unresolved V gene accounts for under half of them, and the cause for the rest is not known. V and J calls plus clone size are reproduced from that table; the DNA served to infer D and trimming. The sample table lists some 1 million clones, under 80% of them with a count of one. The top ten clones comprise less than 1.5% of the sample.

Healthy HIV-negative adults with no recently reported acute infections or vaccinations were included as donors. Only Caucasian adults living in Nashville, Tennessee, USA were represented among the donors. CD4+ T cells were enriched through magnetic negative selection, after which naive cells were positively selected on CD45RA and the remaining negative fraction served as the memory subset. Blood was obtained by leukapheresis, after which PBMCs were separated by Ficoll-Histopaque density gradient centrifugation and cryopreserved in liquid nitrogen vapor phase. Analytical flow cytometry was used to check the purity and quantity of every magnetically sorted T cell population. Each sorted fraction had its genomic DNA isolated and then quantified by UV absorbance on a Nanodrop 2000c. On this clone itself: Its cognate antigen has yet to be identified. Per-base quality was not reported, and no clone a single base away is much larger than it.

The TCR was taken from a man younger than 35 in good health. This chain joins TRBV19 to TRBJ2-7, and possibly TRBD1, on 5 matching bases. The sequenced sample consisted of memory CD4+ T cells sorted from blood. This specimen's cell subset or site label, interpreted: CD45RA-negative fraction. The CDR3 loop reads CASSIRPGTGRYEQYF. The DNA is TGTGCCAGTAGTATCCGTCCGGGCACAGGACGTTACGAGCAGTACTTC.